This TCR beta chain is from a study of blood T cell repertoires in COVID-19. Study details: The study drew acute and convalescent COVID-19 samples from the United States, Italy and Spain.

Germline assignment: CDR1 MNHNS and CDR2 SASEGT. The CDR3 is 14 amino acids. Trimming stripped 3 bases from V and 2 bases from J, with 7 bases between. This clone occurred a few times. In the original analysis: Nucleated cell number was recorded as an estimate derived from reference gene primer amplification. Data came from immunoSEQ multiplex PCR; TCRdb stores just in-frame clones and leaves some out. The V and J calls and clone size are taken from that table; D and trimming were inferred from the DNA. The sample records some 150,000 clones, 86% being singletons. This rearrangement joins TRBV6-1 to TRBJ1-4; D perhaps matches TRBD1 (5 bases). The sequenced material came from peripheral blood. The clonotype originates from an older man with acute or convalescent COVID-19. Written as DNA, the CDR3 is TGTGCCAGCAGTGAGGGGCGCACTAATGAAAAACTGTTTTTT. This codes for CASSEGRTNEKLFF.